The TCR beta chain under discussion was sequenced for a study of blood T cells in healthy people across ages. In this sample, this clonotype turned up a few times. Those donating, healthy Caucasian individuals from Russia, were aged roughly 6 to 90. Using a J-beta primer mix together with a sample-barcoded 5' primer, a second PCR was run for about 6 to 12 cycles. TCRdb fed the 5' RACE reads into MiXCR, producing one record per CDR3 protein. The sample lists approximately 490,000 distinct CDR3 sequences, 24% occurring once. There are 17 residues in the CDR3. Germline CDR1 is SNHLY and CDR2 is FYNNEI. Between the trimmed V and J ends, which lost 2 bases and 4 bases, there was a span of 17 bases. This sample was shared with a second study, whose subject was T cells of mothers and their children. That source reports: Every microgram of extracted RNA entered cDNA synthesis, about 1.5 ug per 15 ul. Each child gave approximately 2.8 million TCR beta CDR3 reads (each mother, over 8.5 million). Unrelated mother-child pairs always had slightly, but never significantly, lower normalized overlap than related pairs.

The receptor was isolated from a boy between 10 and 17 years old in good health. The genes are TRBV2 and TRBJ2-2; D is possibly TRBD1 or TRBD2 (5 bases each). Sample: blood. CDR3 nucleotides: TGTGCCAGCAGTGAATCCCCCGGGACGGGAAGCACCGGGGAGCTGTTTTTT. This sequence encodes CASSESPGTGSTGELFF.